The clone carrying this T cell receptor beta chain was recorded a few times. The antigen remains unidentified. This sample stems from a study of response to subunit inactivated influenza vaccine. TCRdb ran MiXCR on the RT-PCR reads and lists one entry per CDR3 protein. The sample has almost 250,000 distinct CDR3 sequences, 12% seen once. The germline CDR1 and CDR2 sequences are LGHNA and YSLEER. The CDR3 is 14 amino acids. J lost 5 bases, V lost 3 bases, and 5 bases had no gene match. General observations from the study: Few new T cells, the authors suggested, are recruited by each seasonal influenza vaccination.

The sample was non-naive T cells sorted from PBMCs, taken approximately 15 days before vaccination. This TCR was sampled from a man over 45 who received an inactivated influenza vaccine. The chain carries TRBV4-3 and TRBJ1-2; 8 positions match TRBD1. This CDR3 is CASSHDTGGYGYTF. The CDR3 coding sequence is TGCGCCAGCAGCCACGACACAGGGGGATATGGCTACACCTTC.